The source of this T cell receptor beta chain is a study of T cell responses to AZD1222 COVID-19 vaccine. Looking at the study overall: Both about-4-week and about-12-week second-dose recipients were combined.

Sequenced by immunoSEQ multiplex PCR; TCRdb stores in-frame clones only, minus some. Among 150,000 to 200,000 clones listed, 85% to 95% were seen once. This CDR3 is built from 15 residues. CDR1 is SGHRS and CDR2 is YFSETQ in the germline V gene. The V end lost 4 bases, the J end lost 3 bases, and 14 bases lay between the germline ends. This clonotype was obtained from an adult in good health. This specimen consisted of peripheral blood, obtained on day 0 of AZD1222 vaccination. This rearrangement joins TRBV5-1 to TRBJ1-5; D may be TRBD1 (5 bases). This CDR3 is CASSRDGANNQPQHF. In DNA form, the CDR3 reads TGCGCCAGCAGCCGGGACGGAGCGAACAATCAGCCCCAGCATTTT.